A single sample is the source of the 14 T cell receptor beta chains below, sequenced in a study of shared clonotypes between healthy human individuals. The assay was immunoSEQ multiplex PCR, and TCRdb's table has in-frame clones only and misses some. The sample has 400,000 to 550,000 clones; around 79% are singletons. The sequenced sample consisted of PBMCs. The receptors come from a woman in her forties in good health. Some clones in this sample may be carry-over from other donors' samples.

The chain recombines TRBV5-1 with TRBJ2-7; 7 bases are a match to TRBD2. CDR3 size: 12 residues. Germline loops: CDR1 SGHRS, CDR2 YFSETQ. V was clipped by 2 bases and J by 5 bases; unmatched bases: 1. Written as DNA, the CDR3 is TGCGCCAGCAGCTTTACTAGCGACGAGCAGTACTTC. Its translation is CASSFTSDEQYF. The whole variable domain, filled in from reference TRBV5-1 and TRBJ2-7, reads KAGVTQTPRYLIKTRGQQVTLSCSPISGHRSVSWYQQTPGQGLQFLFEYFSETQRNKGNFPGRFSGRQFSNSRSEMNVSTLELGDSALYLCASSFTSDEQYFGPGTRLTVT.

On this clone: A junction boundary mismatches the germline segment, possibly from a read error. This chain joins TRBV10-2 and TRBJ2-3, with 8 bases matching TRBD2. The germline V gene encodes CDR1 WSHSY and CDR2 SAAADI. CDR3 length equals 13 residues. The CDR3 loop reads CASRWTSRDTQYF. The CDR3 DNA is TGCGCCAGCCGGTGGACTAGCAGAGATACGCAGTATTTT.

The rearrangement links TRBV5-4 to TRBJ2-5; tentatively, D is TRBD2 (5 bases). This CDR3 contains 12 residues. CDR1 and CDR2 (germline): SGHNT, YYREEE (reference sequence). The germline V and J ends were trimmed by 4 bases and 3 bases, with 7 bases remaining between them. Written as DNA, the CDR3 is TGTGCCAGCAGCCCCGGGAAAGAGACCCAGTACTTC. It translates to CASSPGKETQYF.

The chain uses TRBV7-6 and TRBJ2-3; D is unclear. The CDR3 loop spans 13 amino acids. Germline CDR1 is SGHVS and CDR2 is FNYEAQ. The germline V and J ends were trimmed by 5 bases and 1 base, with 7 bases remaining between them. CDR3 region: CASSLLGTDTQYF. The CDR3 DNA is TGTGCCAGCAGCCTCCTCGGCACAGATACGCAGTATTTT. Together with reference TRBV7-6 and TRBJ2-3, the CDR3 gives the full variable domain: GAGVSQSPRYKVTKRGQDVALRCDPISGHVSLYWYRQALGQGPEFLTYFNYEAQQDKSGLPNDRFSAERPEGSISTLTIQRTEQRDSAMYRCASSLLGTDTQYFGPGTRLTVL.

CDR3 loop: CASSGGTGGARTGELFF. CDR3 DNA: TGTGCCAGCAGTGGGGGGACAGGGGGCGCGAGGACCGGGGAGCTGTTTTTT. The chain recombines TRBV28 with TRBJ2-2; 12 nucleotides line up with TRBD1. V dropped 5 bases and J dropped 5; count of bases not matched to a gene: 9. Germline-derived CDR1 and CDR2 are MDHEN and SYDVKM. CDR3 length: 17 residues.

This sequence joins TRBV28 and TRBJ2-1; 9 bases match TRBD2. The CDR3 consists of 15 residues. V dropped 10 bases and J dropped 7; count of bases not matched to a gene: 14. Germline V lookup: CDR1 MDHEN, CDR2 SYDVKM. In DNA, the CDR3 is TGTGCCACATTAGCGGGAGCCTACGCAGGGAATGAGCAGTTCTTC. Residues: CATLAGAYAGNEQFF.

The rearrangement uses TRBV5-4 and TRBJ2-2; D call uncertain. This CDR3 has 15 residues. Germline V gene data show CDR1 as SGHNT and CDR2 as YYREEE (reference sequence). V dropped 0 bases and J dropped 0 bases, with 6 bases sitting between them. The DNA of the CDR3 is TGTGCCAGCAGCTTGGGGGCCCCGAACACCGGGGAGCTGTTTTTT. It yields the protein CASSLGAPNTGELFF.

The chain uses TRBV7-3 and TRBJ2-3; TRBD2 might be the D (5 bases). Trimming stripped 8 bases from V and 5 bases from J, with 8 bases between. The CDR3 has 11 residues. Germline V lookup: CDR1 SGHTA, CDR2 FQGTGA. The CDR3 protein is CASGEGDTQYF. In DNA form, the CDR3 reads TGTGCCAGCGGCGAGGGAGATACGCAGTATTTT.

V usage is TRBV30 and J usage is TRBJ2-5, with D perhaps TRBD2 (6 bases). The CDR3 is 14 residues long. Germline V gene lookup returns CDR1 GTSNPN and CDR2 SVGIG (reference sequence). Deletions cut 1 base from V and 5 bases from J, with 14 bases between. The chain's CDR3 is CAWSAPGVTETQYF. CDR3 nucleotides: TGTGCCTGGAGTGCGCCGGGGGTAACGGAGACCCAGTACTTC.

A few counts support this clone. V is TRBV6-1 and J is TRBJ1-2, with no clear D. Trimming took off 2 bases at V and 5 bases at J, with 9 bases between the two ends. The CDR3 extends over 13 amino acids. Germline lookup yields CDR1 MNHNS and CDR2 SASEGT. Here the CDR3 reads CASSESGKYGYTF. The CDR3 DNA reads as TGTGCCAGCAGTGAATCGGGGAAATATGGCTACACCTTC.

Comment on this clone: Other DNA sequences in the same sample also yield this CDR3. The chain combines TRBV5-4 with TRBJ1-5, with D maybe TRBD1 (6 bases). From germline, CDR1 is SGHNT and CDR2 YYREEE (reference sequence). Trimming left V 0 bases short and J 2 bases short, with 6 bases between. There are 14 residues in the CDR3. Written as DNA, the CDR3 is TGTGCCAGCAGCTTGGACAGGGGCAATCAGCCCCAGCATTTT. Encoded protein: CASSLDRGNQPQHF. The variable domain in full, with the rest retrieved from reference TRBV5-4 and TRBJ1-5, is ETGVTQSPTHLIKTRGQQVTLRCSSQSGHNTVSWYQQALGQGPQFIFQYYREEENGRGNFPPRFSGLQFPNYSSELNVNALELDDSALYLCASSLDRGNQPQHFGDGTRLSIL.

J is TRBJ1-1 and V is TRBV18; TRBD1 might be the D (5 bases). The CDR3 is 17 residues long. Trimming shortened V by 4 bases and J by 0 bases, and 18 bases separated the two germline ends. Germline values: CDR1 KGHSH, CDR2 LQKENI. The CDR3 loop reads CASSRDLPRTVNTEAFF. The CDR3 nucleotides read TGTGCCAGCTCACGGGACCTTCCTCGGACCGTGAACACTGAAGCTTTCTTT.

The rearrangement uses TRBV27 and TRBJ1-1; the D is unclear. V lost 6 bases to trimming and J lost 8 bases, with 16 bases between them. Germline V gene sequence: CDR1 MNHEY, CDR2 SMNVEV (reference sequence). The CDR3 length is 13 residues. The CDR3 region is CASSGGLKVEAFF. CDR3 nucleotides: TGTGCCAGCAGCGGCGGCCTGAAGGTCGAAGCTTTCTTT.

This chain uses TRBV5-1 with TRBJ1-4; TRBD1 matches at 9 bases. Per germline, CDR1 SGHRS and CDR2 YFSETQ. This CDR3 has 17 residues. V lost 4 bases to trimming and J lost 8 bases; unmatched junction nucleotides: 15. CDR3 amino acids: CASSQTGGWDIEEKLFF. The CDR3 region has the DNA TGCGCCAGCAGCCAAACAGGGGGCTGGGATATAGAGGAAAAACTGTTTTTT. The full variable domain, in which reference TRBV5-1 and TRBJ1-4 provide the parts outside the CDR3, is KAGVTQTPRYLIKTRGQQVTLSCSPISGHRSVSWYQQTPGQGLQFLFEYFSETQRNKGNFPGRFSGRQFSNSRSEMNVSTLELGDSALYLCASSQTGGWDIEEKLFFGSGTQLSVL.